The sequence of this T cell receptor beta chain was determined in a study of T cell repertoires in ileal Crohn's disease. The study, taken as a whole, reports: Endoscopic recurrence occurred in every patient whose clonality exceeded 26.8%.

Assay: immunoSEQ multiplex PCR; the TCRdb copy retains only in-frame clones and omits some. The sample comprises some 16,000 clones, 75% to 85% of which are singletons, and 4.2% rests with the top ten. V shed 6 bases, J shed 0 bases, and the junction held 5 bases outside the gene matches. In germline, CDR1 is MNHNS, CDR2 SASEGT. The CDR3 spans 14 residues. This clone was counted once. What it binds is unknown. This chain links TRBV6-1 with TRBJ2-7, with TRBD1 identical over 7 bases. The sample taken for sequencing was ileal tissue. The receptor's source is an adult with Crohn's disease. CDR3 region: CASSRQGSSYEQYF. CDR3 DNA sequence: TGTGCCAGCAGCAGACAGGGAAGCTCCTACGAGCAGTACTTC.